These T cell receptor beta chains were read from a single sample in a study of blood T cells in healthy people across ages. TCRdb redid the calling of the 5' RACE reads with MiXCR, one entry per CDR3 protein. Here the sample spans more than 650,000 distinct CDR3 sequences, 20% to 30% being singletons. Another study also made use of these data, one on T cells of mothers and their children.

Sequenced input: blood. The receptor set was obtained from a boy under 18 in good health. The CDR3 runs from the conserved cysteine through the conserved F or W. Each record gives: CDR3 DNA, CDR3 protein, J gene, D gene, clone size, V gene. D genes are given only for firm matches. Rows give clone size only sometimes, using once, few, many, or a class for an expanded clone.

DNA: TGTGCCAGCAGTTTAAGACAGGGGGCGCTTTACGAGCAGTACTTC
CDR3: CASSLRQGALYEQYF
J: TRBJ2-7
D: TRBD1
size: NA
V: TRBV28

DNA: TGTGCCAGCAGTTATCGAACAGGGACTGCCTATGGCTACACCTTC
CDR3: CASSYRTGTAYGYTF
J: TRBJ1-2
D: NA
size: NA
V: TRBV6-5

DNA: TGCAGTGCGGGGACTAGCGGGAGCGGGAGAGACAAAAACATTCAGTACTTC
CDR3: CSAGTSGSGRDKNIQYF
J: TRBJ2-4
D: TRBD2
size: once
V: TRBV20-1

DNA: TGTGCCAGCAGCCTGGAGTCCCGGGACTCCCAAGAGACCCAGTACTTC
CDR3: CASSLESRDSQETQYF
J: TRBJ2-5
D: NA
size: few
V: TRBV3-1

DNA: TGTGCCATCAGTGCTCAAAGCAGCTCCTATAATTCACCCCTCCACTTT
CDR3: CAISAQSSSYNSPLHF
J: TRBJ1-6
D: NA
size: few
V: TRBV10-3

DNA: TGCAGTGCTAGGGACACCACTAACTATGGCTACACCTTC
CDR3: CSARDTTNYGYTF
J: TRBJ1-2
D: NA
size: NA
V: TRBV20-1

DNA: TGTGCCAGCAGTTATAATTTACAGGGAGGAGAGACCCAGTACTTC
CDR3: CASSYNLQGGETQYF
J: TRBJ2-5
D: NA
size: NA
V: TRBV6-5

DNA: TGCGCCAGCAGCTTGTGGAGCGGGGGGACGACAGATACGCAGTATTTT
CDR3: CASSLWSGGTTDTQYF
J: TRBJ2-3
D: TRBD2
size: NA
V: TRBV5-1

DNA: TGCGCCAGCAGCTTTAGTACGGATGAAGAGACCCAGTACTTC
CDR3: CASSFSTDEETQYF
J: TRBJ2-5
D: NA
size: many
V: TRBV5-1

DNA: TGCAGTGCCCCTACTAGTACCAACTCACAAGAGACCCAGTACTTC
CDR3: CSAPTSTNSQETQYF
J: TRBJ2-5
D: NA
size: few
V: TRBV20-1

DNA: TGTGCCAGCAGTTCGACAGGGACGGGGTACACTGAAGCTTTCTTT
CDR3: CASSSTGTGYTEAFF
J: TRBJ1-1
D: TRBD1
size: few
V: TRBV28

DNA: TGTGCCAGCAGCATCCCCCGGGACGGCCGAGAAAAACTGTTTTTT
CDR3: CASSIPRDGREKLFF
J: TRBJ1-4
D: NA
size: NA
V: TRBV7-9

DNA: TGTGCCAGCAGCTTAGAACAGGGTACCTATGGCTACACCTTC
CDR3: CASSLEQGTYGYTF
J: TRBJ1-2
D: NA
size: few
V: TRBV7-2

DNA: TGTGCCAGCAGTTCCGGACAGGGGGCGCGTTCACCCCTCCACTTT
CDR3: CASSSGQGARSPLHF
J: TRBJ1-6
D: TRBD1
size: NA
V: TRBV27